Sequencing of this T cell receptor beta chain was carried out in a study of blood T cells in healthy people across ages (dated by TCRdb to the mid-2010s). About the investigation overall: In model experiments, roughly one uniquely barcoded TCR beta cDNA molecule per two T cells was captured by template switching. Age-related changes in TCR beta repertoire diversity were measured in the study by deep sequencing normalized with unique cDNA molecular identifiers. Donors were grouped into four age groups: young (average 16 years), middle-aged (39), aged (around 60) and long-lived (just over 80). To avoid experimental bias, donors of different ages were randomly spread across the sequencing lanes. Using the same blood draw, the study looked at two additional independent replicas of 1 million unique cDNA reads for two donors, one aged 18 to 29 and the other aged 80 or older.

From the cysteine up to the phenylalanine, the CDR3 has a length of 15 residues. Kept here is only the CDR3 DNA, which spans 45 bases and is read in frame from base 1. Reading the germline V gene gives CDR1 MNHEY and CDR2 SVGEGT. Trimming removed 2 bases from V and 0 bases from J, leaving 11 bases between the germline ends. The table lists this clonotype with many counts. No antigen is known for it. No base quality information exists; no much larger clone differs at one position. Study-wide conclusions, independent of this receptor: Bulk unsorted PBMC profiling prevented conclusive comparison of naive and antigen-experienced compartments. Because donor CMV infection status was unknown, age-related changes in expanded clonotypes were potentially confounded. The percentage of naive T cells measured by flow cytometry correlated strongly with observed TCR beta diversity. The long-lived group showed more naive CD4+ T cells, fewer expanded clones and increased TCR diversity than the aged group, suggesting age selection. Estimates of total diversity based on one million sequenced T cells were considered lower bounds and underestimates. As age increased, observed TCR beta diversity per million T cells dropped in a roughly linear way, and a significant reduction was already evident by age around 41.

The library was generated by 5' RACE. The reads were generated on an Illumina HiSeq 2500. A second PCR of roughly 7 to 11 cycles was performed with a sample-barcoded 5' primer and a J-beta primer mix. A template-switch 5' adaptor carrying 12 random nucleotides introduced a unique molecular identifier onto each TCR beta cDNA molecule. Each sample yielded at least 3 million CDR3-containing paired-end reads. First-strand cDNA synthesis was performed from all RNA using the Mint cDNA synthesis kit, with priming by a TRBC-specific oligonucleotide. All cDNA was treated with uracil-DNA glycosylase and then went through a first 18-cycle PCR with the universal primers M1SS and BC2_uni_R. The authors' analysis ran thus. Each sample was normalized by randomly selecting 1 million high-quality reads, each carrying a distinct molecular identifier. Reads sharing molecular identifiers were discarded rather than binned into consensus sequences. MiTCR, with a Q25 quality threshold and the strictest error-elimination algorithm, was used for CDR3 identification, clonotype clustering and error correction. A nonparametric unseen species model with Euler transformation was used to estimate lower-bound total TCR beta diversity. TCRdb trimmed the raw reads at Q25, called clones with MiXCR and kept productive beta chains. One record per CDR3 amino acid sequence lists the most common genes and DNA. Clone size and V and J calls follow TCRdb, not the original study. The sample includes 1.5 million to 2 million distinct CDR3 sequences, with 28% observed a single time. Around 7.7% of the sample goes to the ten largest clones.

Donors were a few dozen systemically healthy Caucasian individuals from Russia aged roughly 6 to 100 years. Each donor gave 8 to 10 milliliters of peripheral blood, drawn into EDTA-treated Vacutainer tubes. PBMCs were isolated by Ficoll-Paque density-gradient centrifugation, with at least 6.5 million obtained per sample. Total RNA, at least 5 micrograms per sample, was extracted from PBMCs with Trizol reagent. The percentages of naive CD45RAhigh/CD27high T cells were determined by flow cytometry on a PBMC aliquot from every donor. Sequencing input: blood. This TCR was sampled from a woman aged 25 to 45 in good health. The rearrangement joined TRBV6-2 or TRBV6-3 to TRBJ2-7, and the D gene may be TRBD2, 6 bases matching. The CDR3 corresponds to CASSYPGGTSYEQYF. Here is the DNA: TGTGCCAGCAGTTACCCCGGGGGAACCTCCTACGAGCAGTACTTC.